The 11 T cell receptor beta chains in this list originate from one sample, sequenced in a study of T cells of healthy individuals listed by TCRdb under 2018. Library method: 5' RACE. These reads were obtained on an Illumina MiSeq. Through fastp at Q25 and MiXCR, TCRdb rebuilt clones from the public reads, retaining in-frame beta chains. Each record represents a unique CDR3 protein, reported with the most common genes and DNA among its rows. For this sample the table gives approximately 52,000 distinct CDR3 sequences, of which roughly 14% were detected only once. Of the sample, around 15% falls within the top ten clones. The receptors shown here come from a human donor in good health.

The genes are TRBV5-1 and TRBJ2-5, with D hard to call. Germline CDR1 is SGHRS and CDR2 is YFSETQ. Trimming took off 3 bases at V and 1 base at J, with 4 bases between the two ends. This CDR3 is 12 amino acids long. The CDR3 sequence: CASSWTQETQYF. CDR3 bases: TGCGCCAGCAGCTGGACCCAAGAGACCCAGTACTTC.

The chain links TRBV29-1 to TRBJ2-5; D is perhaps TRBD1 or TRBD2 (6 bases each). The V gene's germline CDR1 is SQVTM and CDR2 ANQGSEA. The CDR3 is 13 amino acids. V shed 1 base and J shed 7 bases, with 13 bases lying between them. The CDR3 is CSVEAGARRTQYF. CDR3 in DNA: TGCAGCGTTGAAGCGGGGGCTCGTAGGACCCAGTACTTC.

This clonotype was seen at least ten times. The chain is built from TRBV10-1 and TRBJ1-5, with D unclear. V lost 3 bases to trimming and J lost 7 bases, with 4 bases between them. Germline loops: CDR1 WNHNN, CDR2 SYGVQD (reference sequence). The CDR3 is 11 residues long. The CDR3, as DNA: TGCGCCAGCAGTGAAGAACAGCCCCAGCATTTT. This gives the protein CASSEEQPQHF.

The V and J genes are TRBV20-1 and TRBJ2-5; 11 bases line up with TRBD2. This CDR3 is built from 15 residues. The ends lost 3 bases at V and 5 bases at J; junction bases unmatched: 8. The germline CDR1 and CDR2 sequences are DFQATT and SNEGSKA (reference sequence). The CDR3 spells CSASTSGGPQETQYF. The CDR3 DNA follows: TGCAGTGCTAGCACTAGCGGGGGCCCCCAGGAGACCCAGTACTTC.

This clonotype was found a few times. The V gene is TRBV6-2 or TRBV6-3, the J gene TRBJ2-7; the D gene is possibly TRBD2 (5 bases). The V gene's germline CDR1 is MNHEY and CDR2 SVGEGT. This CDR3 has 15 residues. The germline V and J ends were trimmed by 4 bases and 2 bases, with 15 bases remaining between them. CDR3 sequence (DNA): TGTGCCAGCAGTTCATTCGCCAGCGGCCCCTACGAGCAGTACTTC. It is translated as CASSSFASGPYEQYF.

The J gene is TRBJ2-7, the V gene TRBV20-1; TRBD2 agrees at 10 bases. The V and J ends lost 3 bases and 2 bases, in that order; junction bases with no gene match: 4. The CDR3 contains 14 residues. Germline CDR1 and CDR2: DFQATT and SNEGSKA (reference sequence). This CDR3 is CSASGTSVPYEQYF. CDR3 nucleotides: TGCAGTGCTAGCGGGACTAGCGTCCCCTACGAGCAGTACTTC.

This clonotype was counted many times. This sequence joins TRBV19 and TRBJ1-1; D unclear. The germline CDR1 and CDR2 sequences are LNHDA and SQIVND (reference sequence). CDR3 size: 16 residues. Deletions cut 2 bases from V and 0 bases from J, with 13 bases between. DNA of the CDR3: TGTGCCAGTAGTATAACGGGTGGAACAATGAACACTGAAGCTTTCTTT. Its translation is CASSITGGTMNTEAFF.

This clonotype was detected ten times or more. The rearrangement uses TRBV20-1 and TRBJ2-2, with a possible D match to TRBD1 (6 bases). V lost 5 bases to trimming and J lost 2 bases, with 12 bases between them. The CDR3 runs 14 residues. Germline V gene lookup returns CDR1 DFQATT and CDR2 SNEGSKA (reference sequence). CDR3 DNA sequence: TGCAGTGCTCCCGGGACACTCAACACCGGGGAGCTGTTTTTT. Amino acid sequence: CSAPGTLNTGELFF.

This chain links TRBV5-1 with TRBJ2-7; 11 bases map to TRBD1. The CDR3 has 15 amino acids. V shed 4 bases and J 5 bases; nucleotides not matched to a gene: 8. Germline V gene lookup returns CDR1 SGHRS and CDR2 YFSETQ. This CDR3 reads CASSPRDRGSDEQYF. CDR3 nucleotides: TGCGCCAGCAGCCCCCGGGACAGGGGGTCCGACGAGCAGTACTTC.

J is TRBJ2-1 and V is TRBV27; D remains unclear. Germline V CDR1 and CDR2: MNHEY, SMNVEV (reference sequence). Deletions cut 3 bases from V and 5 bases from J, with 8 bases between. The CDR3 consists of 13 residues. The DNA of the CDR3 is TGTGCCAGCAGTTTGGACCCTCACAATGAGCAGTTCTTC. It encodes CASSLDPHNEQFF.

The chain carries TRBV6-6 and TRBJ2-5; 11 nucleotides line up with TRBD1. The CDR3 is 16 amino acids. CDR1 MNHNY and CDR2 SVGAGI come from the germline V gene (reference sequence). The trim removed 2 bases at V and 3 bases at J, leaving 5 bases unmatched. CDR3 in amino acids: CASSYAAGQGEETQYF. CDR3 DNA: TGTGCCAGCAGTTACGCCGCGGGACAGGGGGAAGAGACCCAGTACTTC.